Below are 27 T cell receptor beta chains sequenced from a single sample in a study of blood T cells in healthy people across ages. A second PCR of about 6 to 11 cycles used a sample-barcoded 5' primer and a J-beta primer mix. TCRdb reprocessed the 5' RACE reads with MiXCR, giving one entry per CDR3 protein. The sample consists of about 970,000 distinct CDR3 sequences, roughly 47% of them appearing once. The sequenced material came from blood. The receptors were sampled from a woman in her sixties in good health.

As concerns this clonotype: The junction departs from the called germline gene at one end, perhaps through a read error. The V gene is TRBV28, the J gene TRBJ2-3; D uncertain. The CDR3 runs to 15 residues. The V gene's germline CDR1 is MDHEN and CDR2 SYDVKM. Written as DNA, the CDR3 is TGTGCCGGCAGTGGCGAGACTCTAGACACAGATACGCAGTATTTT. It translates to CAGSGETLDTDTQYF.

The V gene is TRBV20-1, the J gene TRBJ1-6, with 7 bases aligning to TRBD1. CDR1 DFQATT and CDR2 SNEGSKA come from the germline V gene (reference sequence). The CDR3 consists of 15 residues. With V trimmed by 4 bases and J by 6 bases, 9 bases remained unmatched. DNA for the CDR3: TGCAGTGCTACCGTCGGACAGGTGGTTAATTCACCCCTCCACTTT. This translates into CSATVGQVVNSPLHF.

The J gene is TRBJ2-7, the V gene TRBV20-1, with 9 bases identical to TRBD2. The CDR3 totals 14 residues. V shed 0 bases, J shed 2 bases, and the junction held 2 bases outside the gene matches. The germline V gene has CDR1 DFQATT and CDR2 SNEGSKA (reference sequence). In DNA, the CDR3 is TGCAGTGCTAGAGAGAGCGGGAGGACCTACGAGCAGTACTTC. It encodes CSARESGRTYEQYF.

DNA for the CDR3: TGTGCCAGCAGTTCTCGGACAGGGGGACACAATGAGCAGTTCTTC. It specifies CASSSRTGGHNEQFF. The chain uses TRBV28 and TRBJ2-1, with TRBD1 matching 10 bases. The V gene's germline CDR1 is MDHEN and CDR2 SYDVKM. This CDR3 comprises 15 residues. V gave up 4 bases and J gave up 5 bases; unmatched junction bases: 5.

The chain links TRBV6-6 to TRBJ2-7, with D possibly being TRBD2 (5 bases). The CDR3 is made up of 13 amino acids. V was pared by 2 bases and J by 3 bases, with 8 bases between. CDR1 MNHNY and CDR2 SVGAGI come from the germline V gene (reference sequence). CDR3 sequence: CASSYDGGYEQYF. The DNA of the CDR3 is TGTGCCAGCAGTTACGACGGAGGCTACGAGCAGTACTTC.

This clonotype was counted once. At one boundary the junction diverges from the germline segment, which might be a read error. The chain employs TRBV30 and TRBJ2-1; possibly TRBD1 for D (5 bases). From germline, CDR1 is GTSNPN and CDR2 SVGIG (reference sequence). The CDR3 has 15 residues. CDR3 residues: CAWSVGWGAHNKQFF. The CDR3 DNA follows: TGTGCCTGGAGTGTTGGGTGGGGCGCTCACAATAAGCAGTTCTTC.

The chain combines TRBV13 with TRBJ2-2; possibly TRBD2 for D (5 bases). The V and J ends lost 3 bases and 3 bases respectively, with 5 bases between them. The CDR3 loop spans 13 amino acids. Germline CDR1 and CDR2: PRHDT and FYEKMQ (reference sequence). The CDR3 is CASSFGDTGELFF. The DNA of the CDR3 is TGTGCCAGCAGCTTCGGGGACACCGGGGAGCTGTTTTTT.

Only a few counts were recorded for this clonotype. The chain combines TRBV3-1 with TRBJ2-1; 8 bases map to TRBD2. Germline assignment: CDR1 LGHDT and CDR2 YNNKEL (reference sequence). V trimming: 2 bases; J trimming: 7 bases; junction bases outside the gene matches: 16. The CDR3 length is 18 residues. The CDR3 reads CASSQNLASGPSPNEQFF. The CDR3 DNA is TGTGCCAGCAGCCAAAACTTAGCTAGCGGGCCCTCCCCTAATGAGCAGTTCTTC.

The V and J genes are TRBV5-1 and TRBJ2-3; tentative D call: TRBD2 (6 bases). This CDR3 contains 15 residues. The germline V gene has CDR1 SGHRS and CDR2 YFSETQ. The ends were cut back, 3 bases at V and 4 bases at J, with 15 bases in the middle. The CDR3 loop is CASSSKSGGADTQYF. In DNA form, the CDR3 reads TGCGCCAGCAGCTCGAAGTCCGGGGGAGCAGATACGCAGTATTTT.

The rearrangement joins TRBV7-9 to TRBJ2-7, with D perhaps being TRBD1 or TRBD2 (6 bases each). The germline CDR1 and CDR2 sequences are SEHNR and FQNEAQ (reference sequence). Trimming took off 8 bases at V and 3 bases at J, with 20 bases between the two ends. This CDR3 has 15 residues. The CDR3 protein is CASLGAGQSFYEQYF. DNA for the CDR3: TGTGCCAGCTTGGGGGCGGGGCAGTCTTTCTACGAGCAGTACTTC.

Comment on this clonotype: One junction end disagrees with the germline gene, perhaps due to a read error. The V gene is TRBV6-1, the J gene TRBJ2-1; 7 bases line up with TRBD1. The CDR3 is made up of 11 amino acids. Germline V gene sequence: CDR1 MNHNS, CDR2 SASEGT. The CDR3 DNA follows: TGTGTCAGCAGGACAGGTTCTGAGCAGTTCTTC. Encoded protein: CVSRTGSEQFF.

The V call is TRBV4-2, the J call TRBJ2-1; 8 bases map to TRBD2. The CDR3 has 16 residues. Germline values: CDR1 LGHNA, CDR2 YNFKEQ. V lost 4 bases to trimming and J lost 5 bases; unmatched junction nucleotides: 10. In DNA, the CDR3 is TGTGCCAGCAGCCGGCGAGGTAGCGGGGTAAACAATGAGCAGTTCTTC. Encoded protein: CASSRRGSGVNNEQFF.

This clonotype was seen only a few times. The rearrangement joins TRBV28 to TRBJ2-5, with a tentative D call TRBD2 (6 bases). The J call is doubtful: the DNA matches TRBJ2-7 better. The germline V gene has CDR1 MDHEN and CDR2 SYDVKM. The CDR3 covers 14 residues. In DNA, the CDR3 is TGTGCCAGCAGTCCACTTAGGACTACCTACGAGCAGTACTTC. It is translated as CASSPLRTTYEQYF.

V usage is TRBV11-2 and J usage is TRBJ2-4; 7 bases map to TRBD2. This CDR3 spans 16 amino acids. Per germline, CDR1 SGHAT and CDR2 FQNNGV. V lost 2 bases, J lost 3 bases, and 7 bases stayed unmatched. The CDR3 is CASSLSGSGVKNIQYF. CDR3 coding DNA: TGTGCCAGCAGCTTAAGTGGGAGCGGGGTCAAAAACATTCAGTACTTC.

For this clonotype: The junction shows a germline mismatch at one end, possibly a read error. V usage is TRBV4-2 and J usage is TRBJ2-5; 8 positions agree with TRBD2. The better agreement between TRBJ2-7 and the DNA end casts doubt on the J call. CDR1 and CDR2 from the germline V gene are LGHNA and YNFKEQ. There are 15 residues in the CDR3. The CDR3 loop reads CTSSQGGAGVREQYF. For the CDR3, the DNA is TGTACCAGCAGCCAAGGGGGAGCGGGAGTCCGCGAGCAGTACTTC.

This clonotype was found a few times. The chain couples TRBV4-1 to TRBJ2-5; TRBD1 matches at 8 bases. The germline CDR1 and CDR2 sequences are MGHRA and YSYEKL. V lost 7 bases and J lost 5; bases outside the gene matches: 12. The CDR3 is made up of 15 amino acids. CDR3 in DNA: TGCGCCAGCACCCTGAGGGCAGGGGGCATTGAGACCCAGTACTTC. Protein product: CASTLRAGGIETQYF.

The rearrangement uses TRBV12-3 or TRBV12-4 and TRBJ1-2, with unresolved D. This CDR3 has 11 residues. V lost 3 bases and J 9 bases, leaving 8 bases between the germline ends. The CDR3 loop is CASSLSNSYTF. CDR3 nucleotides: TGTGCCAGCAGTTTGTCGAATAGCTACACCTTC.

The chain couples TRBV5-8 to TRBJ2-7; D gene uncertain. CDR1 and CDR2 (germline): SGHTS, YDEGEE. CDR3 size: 15 residues. V lost 4 bases and J lost 0, with 14 bases in between. The CDR3 nucleotides are TGTGCCAGCAGCGTGGGCCTCCGAACCTCCTACGAGCAGTACTTC. As protein: CASSVGLRTSYEQYF.

This chain joins TRBV28 and TRBJ2-7; tentatively, D is TRBD1 or TRBD2 (5 bases each). The CDR3 is 16 amino acids. CDR1 and CDR2 from the germline V gene are MDHEN and SYDVKM. V lost 5 bases and J lost 2, with 19 bases in between. CDR3 sequence (DNA): TGTGCCAGCAGTACCTGGATGGGACGGATGGCCTACGAGCAGTACTTC. Amino acids: CASSTWMGRMAYEQYF.

The chain is built from TRBV5-1 and TRBJ2-7; D may be TRBD1 or TRBD2 (5 bases each). In germline, CDR1 is SGHRS, CDR2 YFSETQ. Trimming took 1 base from V and 5 from J, leaving 16 bases between them. This CDR3 has 15 amino acids. The DNA for the CDR3 is TGCGCCAGCAGCTTGTTCCCGGGACGGCGGAACGAGCAGTACTTC. Amino acid sequence: CASSLFPGRRNEQYF.

CDR3 residues: CSAEPPGPNYEQYF. CDR3 DNA sequence: TGCAGTGCTGAACCTCCGGGACCGAACTACGAGCAGTACTTC. The genes are TRBV20-1 and TRBJ2-7, with D possibly called TRBD1 or TRBD2 (5 bases each). V lost 5 bases and J lost 3, with 17 bases in between. The CDR3 runs 14 residues. Looked up from germline, CDR1 is DFQATT and CDR2 is SNEGSKA (reference sequence).

This clonotype showed up just a few times. The genes are TRBV6-6 and TRBJ2-4; TRBD2 is a possible D gene (6 bases). The CDR3 is 15 amino acids. The V gene lost 5 bases and the J gene lost 0 bases, with 11 bases spanning the gap. In germline, CDR1 is MNHNY, CDR2 SVGAGI (reference sequence). Written as DNA, the CDR3 is TGTGCCAGCAGTCGGGACTCCGGAGCCAAAAACATTCAGTACTTC. This sequence encodes CASSRDSGAKNIQYF.

The chain couples TRBV6-4 to TRBJ2-5; 7 bases match TRBD2. Germline CDR1 and CDR2: MRHNA and SNTAGT. The CDR3 spans 16 residues. Trimming took 2 bases from V and 11 from J; bases not matched to a gene: 17. This CDR3 is CASSDQGTTTLGEQYF. CDR3 bases: TGTGCCAGCAGTGACCAAGGGACTACTACTTTGGGTGAGCAGTACTTC.

This clonotype was detected a few times. CDR3 amino acids: CASSLRGQSKAKNIQYF. CDR3 sequence (DNA): TGTGCCAGCAGCTTACGGGGACAGTCAAAAGCCAAAAACATTCAGTACTTC. The genes are TRBV11-1 and TRBJ2-4, with TRBD1 identical over 7 bases. The CDR3 has 17 residues. The V segment lost 2 bases and the J segment 0 bases; nucleotides outside the gene matches: 7. CDR1 and CDR2 from the germline V gene are SGHAT and FQDESV (reference sequence).

V is TRBV6-1 and J is TRBJ2-1, with 12 nucleotides matching TRBD2. This CDR3 has 16 residues. From germline, CDR1 is MNHNS and CDR2 SASEGT. The V segment lost 4 bases and the J segment 10 bases; nucleotides outside the gene matches: 11. The CDR3 DNA reads as TGTGCCAGCAGTGTGCAACTAGCGGGAGGCGGTAGGGAGCAGTTCTTC. This gives the protein CASSVQLAGGGREQFF.

This clonotype was seen only a few times. The V and J genes are TRBV4-2 and TRBJ2-3; TRBD2 matches at 8 bases. There are 16 residues in the CDR3. Germline CDR1 reads LGHNA; CDR2 reads YNFKEQ. The trim removed 3 bases at V and 6 bases at J, leaving 11 bases unmatched. The CDR3 DNA reads as TGTGCCAGCAGCCATGGACTAGCCACGAATGGGGATACGCAGTATTTT. Encoded protein: CASSHGLATNGDTQYF.

There are a few counts of this clonotype. The V gene is TRBV6-2 or TRBV6-3, the J gene TRBJ2-5; TRBD2 agrees at 7 bases. The length of the CDR3 is 13 residues. Looked up from germline, CDR1 is MNHEY and CDR2 is SVGEGT. The trim removed 4 bases at V and 4 bases at J, leaving 3 bases unmatched. The CDR3 bases are TGTGCCAGCAGTTGGGCGGGAGCAGAGACCCAGTACTTC. Residues: CASSWAGAETQYF.